This T cell receptor (beta chain) comes out of a study of shared clonotypes between healthy human individuals. The study's findings and limits: Estimated richness was generally greater in naive than memory subsets. It was the non-shared clonotypes that had lower generation probabilities than clonotypes shared by all four donors. Only blood underwent sampling, and tissue repertoires likely differ.

Note on this clone: Its antigen remains unknown.

A deep-level run was used for the assay. The data were produced by immunoSEQ multiplex PCR, yet TCRdb's version contains in-frame clones alone and is incomplete. The repertoire has millions of clones, approximately 95% of them found once; the top ten carry approximately 0.13%. There are 19 residues in the CDR3. V lost 0 bases and J 2 bases, leaving 24 bases between the germline ends. From germline, CDR1 is GTSNPN and CDR2 SVGIG (reference sequence). Material: naive CD4+ T cells sorted from blood. Subset indicated: CD45RA+ positively selected. This chain links TRBV30 with TRBJ2-3, with D unresolved. The receptor comes from a man younger than 35 in good health. As DNA, the CDR3 is TGTGCCTGGAGTGTAATAAGGGTAGAAGAAAGATTAGACACAGATACGCAGTATTTT. Translated, it gives CAWSVIRVEERLDTDTQYF.